Following are 30 T cell receptor beta chains from one sample sequenced in a study of shared clonotypes between healthy human individuals. Clones were read by immunoSEQ multiplex PCR, and TCRdb kept only the in-frame ones, dropping some. The repertoire holds about 1.5 million clones, with 95% to 99% as singletons. Sequences were obtained from naive CD4+ T cells sorted from blood. Described subset: CD45RA+ positively selected. These receptors were obtained from a young man in good health.

The rearrangement links TRBV27 to TRBJ1-1; 9 nucleotides match TRBD1. Unmatched junction bases numbered 8, after V lost 6 bases and J lost 0 bases. Looked up from germline, CDR1 is MNHEY and CDR2 is SMNVEV (reference sequence). The CDR3 extends over 16 amino acids. CDR3 in amino acids: CASRDRGRVMNTEAFF. CDR3 sequence (DNA): TGTGCCAGCAGGGACAGGGGAAGAGTGATGAACACTGAAGCTTTCTTT.

The rearrangement links TRBV18 to TRBJ2-3; 10 bases line up with TRBD2. V lost 3 bases, J lost 1 base, and 4 bases stayed unmatched. From germline, CDR1 is KGHSH and CDR2 LQKENI. This CDR3 contains 16 residues. DNA for the CDR3: TGTGCCAGCTCACCGACTAGCGGGTGGGGCACAGATACGCAGTATTTT. It specifies CASSPTSGWGTDTQYF.

The chain employs TRBV19 and TRBJ2-3; 11 bases fit TRBD2. Germline V lookup: CDR1 LNHDA, CDR2 SQIVND (reference sequence). The CDR3 has 15 amino acids. The J segment lost 7 bases and the V segment lost 5 bases, leaving 8 bases of the junction unmatched. CDR3 loop: CASSPRTSGLYTQYF. In DNA, the CDR3 is TGTGCCAGTAGTCCTAGGACTAGCGGGCTTTATACGCAGTATTTT. Together with reference TRBV19 and TRBJ2-3, the CDR3 gives the full variable domain: DGGITQSPKYLFRKEGQNVTLSCEQNLNHDAMYWYRQDPGQGLRLIYYSQIVNDFQKGDIAEGYSVSREKKESFPLTVTSAQKNPTAFYLCASSPRTSGLYTQYFGPGTRLTVL.

The J gene is TRBJ2-3, the V gene TRBV11-2, with D unresolved. The CDR3 covers 14 residues. Germline values: CDR1 SGHAT, CDR2 FQNNGV. Trimming removed 3 bases at V and 4 bases at J, with 11 bases between. Here the CDR3 reads CASSLGDRADTQYF. CDR3 bases: TGTGCCAGCAGCTTGGGTGATCGGGCAGATACGCAGTATTTT.

V and J are TRBV18 and TRBJ2-6; no clear D. CDR1 and CDR2 from the germline V gene are KGHSH and LQKENI. The CDR3 spans 24 residues. V was pared by 0 bases and J by 1 base, with 31 bases between. CDR3 region: CASSPPLKLVSGPHHGSGANVLTF. The DNA of the CDR3 is TGTGCCAGCTCACCACCCCTGAAATTGGTTTCGGGCCCCCACCACGGTTCTGGGGCCAACGTCCTGACTTTC. The full variable domain, rest sourced from reference TRBV18 and TRBJ2-6, is NAGVMQNPRHLVRRRGQEARLRCSPMKGHSHVYWYRQLPEEGLKFMVYLQKENIIDESGMPKERFSAEFPKEGPSILRIQQVVRGDSAAYFCASSPPLKLVSGPHHGSGANVLTFGAGSRLTVL.

For the CDR3, the DNA is TGCAGCGGACAAACTGGGGTTCGGGAGCAGTACTTC. This codes for CSGQTGVREQYF. The chain couples TRBV29-1 to TRBJ2-7, with D unresolved. Trimming cost V 7 bases and J 7 bases, with 17 bases left between them. The CDR3 totals 12 residues. Germline lookup yields CDR1 SQVTM and CDR2 ANQGSEA.

The J gene is TRBJ2-2, the V gene TRBV25-1; D is ambiguous. Germline CDR1 and CDR2: MGHDK and SYGVNS. The CDR3 is made up of 14 amino acids. V lost 6 bases and J lost 4, with 12 bases in between. The CDR3, as DNA: TGTGCCAGCAGCCCCCCCGGAGCCACCGGGGAGCTGTTTTTT. Protein product: CASSPPGATGELFF.

The V gene is TRBV5-5, the J gene TRBJ2-3; the match to TRBD1 covers 10 bases. Germline V gene lookup returns CDR1 SGHKS and CDR2 YYEKEE (reference sequence). The CDR3 sequence is 16 residues long. The V segment lost 4 bases and the J segment 5 bases; nucleotides outside the gene matches: 10. For the CDR3, the DNA is TGTGCCAGCAGCCCCGTAAAGACAGGGGGCTTAGATACGCAGTATTTT. This codes for CASSPVKTGGLDTQYF.

This rearrangement joins TRBV18 to TRBJ1-4; 7 bases are shared with TRBD1. V gave up 4 bases and J gave up 5 bases; unmatched junction bases: 10. The CDR3 is made up of 16 amino acids. CDR1 is KGHSH and CDR2 is LQKENI in the germline V gene. CDR3 amino acids: CASSLQQGRGNEKLFF. CDR3 DNA sequence: TGTGCCAGCTCACTACAACAGGGGCGGGGGAATGAAAAACTGTTTTTT.

The CDR3 sequence: CASSQRAGELFF. For the CDR3, the DNA is TGCGCCAGCAGCCAACGGGCCGGGGAGCTGTTTTTT. The chain recombines TRBV4-1 with TRBJ2-2; D gene ambiguous. From germline, CDR1 is MGHRA and CDR2 YSYEKL. The CDR3 contains 12 residues. V was clipped by 2 bases and J by 6 bases, with 4 bases between them.

In DNA form, the CDR3 reads TGTGCCAGCATTTCAGGGGGCCGGTGGAACACCATATATTTT. Amino acids: CASISGGRWNTIYF. The chain is built from TRBV28 and TRBJ1-3; 8 bases match TRBD1. The CDR3 is 14 amino acids. The V segment lost 7 bases and the J segment 7 bases; nucleotides outside the gene matches: 9. Germline CDR1 is MDHEN and CDR2 is SYDVKM.

The rearrangement links TRBV9 to TRBJ2-2; the match to TRBD1 covers 7 bases. Germline-derived CDR1 and CDR2 are SGDLS and YYNGEE. The CDR3 covers 13 residues. The ends lost 4 bases at V and 6 bases at J; junction bases unmatched: 3. The CDR3 sequence is CASSFRGPGELFF. CDR3 in DNA: TGTGCCAGCAGCTTTAGGGGGCCCGGGGAGCTGTTTTTT.

Written as DNA, the CDR3 is TGTGCCAGCACCGAGGGAGGGGGTAACCAGCCCCAGCATTTT. Translating it yields CASTEGGGNQPQHF. The chain is built from TRBV27 and TRBJ1-5; perhaps TRBD1 as D (6 bases). V was shortened by 7 bases and J by 7 bases, with 17 bases between the two germline ends. Germline V lookup: CDR1 MNHEY, CDR2 SMNVEV (reference sequence). This CDR3 is built from 14 residues.

This chain joins TRBV6-6 and TRBJ1-1; D is unresolved. CDR1 and CDR2 (germline): MNHNY, SVGAGI (reference sequence). The CDR3 runs 12 residues. Trimming shortened V by 6 bases and J by 6 bases, and 11 bases separated the two germline ends. The CDR3 DNA is TGTGCCAGCAGCCGGACGTACCCTGAAGCTTTCTTT. This sequence encodes CASSRTYPEAFF.

The rearrangement uses TRBV28 and TRBJ1-2; TRBD1 matches at 8 bases. V was pared by 6 bases and J by 6 bases, with 15 bases of the junction left unmatched. The germline gives CDR1 MDHEN, CDR2 SYDVKM. CDR3 length: 16 residues. The DNA for the CDR3 is TGTGCCAGCAGCTCAACCGGGACAGGCTTTTTGGATGGCTACACCTTC. It translates to CASSSTGTGFLDGYTF.

The chain combines TRBV5-6 with TRBJ2-7, with 8 bases that match TRBD1. From germline, CDR1 is SGHDT and CDR2 YYEEEE. Trimming cost V 4 bases and J 3 bases; bases outside gene matches: 12. The length of the CDR3 is 16 residues. This chain's CDR3 is CASSRRRDRLFYEQYF. For the CDR3, the DNA is TGTGCCAGCAGCAGGCGCCGGGACAGGCTATTCTACGAGCAGTACTTC. Full variable domain (remainder filled in from reference TRBV5-6 and TRBJ2-7): DAGVTQSPTHLIKTRGQQVTLRCSPKSGHDTVSWYQQALGQGPQFIFQYYEEEERQRGNFPDRFSGHQFPNYSSELNVNALLLGDSALYLCASSRRRDRLFYEQYFGPGTRLTVT.

CDR3 DNA: TGTGCCAGCAGGACTAGTCTACATGAGCAGTTCTTC. Its protein product is CASRTSLHEQFF. This sequence joins TRBV25-1 and TRBJ2-1; the D gene is possibly TRBD2 (6 bases). The CDR3 contains 12 residues. CDR1 is MGHDK and CDR2 is SYGVNS in the germline V gene. Between the trimmed V and J ends, which lost 6 bases and 8 bases, there was a span of 11 bases.

The CDR3 reads CASSTPGQSYEQYF. DNA of the CDR3: TGTGCCAGTAGTACACCGGGACAATCCTACGAGCAGTACTTC. The gene calls are TRBV19 and TRBJ2-7, with D perhaps matching TRBD1 (6 bases). The CDR3 length is 14 residues. The germline V and J ends were trimmed by 4 bases and 1 base, with 11 bases remaining between them. Germline V gene sequence: CDR1 LNHDA, CDR2 SQIVND (reference sequence).

On this clone: The same CDR3 also results from other DNA sequences found in this sample. V and J are TRBV14 and TRBJ1-1, with 7 bases lining up with TRBD1. The CDR3 extends over 15 amino acids. Germline V gene lookup returns CDR1 SGHDN and CDR2 FVKESK. Unmatched junction bases numbered 6, after V lost 4 bases and J lost 1 base. As DNA, the CDR3 is TGTGCCAGCAGCCTAAGGACAGGAAAGAACACTGAAGCTTTCTTT. It specifies CASSLRTGKNTEAFF.

The chain combines TRBV23-1 with TRBJ1-5; a possible D gene is TRBD1 (5 bases). TRBV23-1 is classed as an ORF, of uncertain function. V gave up 1 base and J gave up 8 bases, with 12 bases separating them. The CDR3 runs 14 residues. Written as DNA, the CDR3 is TGCGCCAGCAGTCAATGGGGGTCGGTGGAGCCCCAGCATTTT. This translates into CASSQWGSVEPQHF.

The V call is TRBV18, the J call TRBJ2-7, with TRBD1 identical over 7 bases. After removal of 2 bases from V and 1 base from J, the junction contained 8 bases not matched to a gene. CDR1 KGHSH and CDR2 LQKENI come from the germline V gene. This CDR3 is built from 16 residues. Written as DNA, the CDR3 is TGTGCCAGCTCACCAGTTACAGGGGACATGTCCTACGAGCAGTACTTC. As protein: CASSPVTGDMSYEQYF.

CDR3 nucleotide sequence: TGTGCCAGCACCCATTGGGGCGGCACGCACACTGAAGCTTTCTTT. Its translation is CASTHWGGTHTEAFF. The chain joins TRBV13 to TRBJ1-1; possible D gene TRBD1, 5 bases. The germline gives CDR1 PRHDT, CDR2 FYEKMQ (reference sequence). This CDR3 comprises 15 residues. V was shortened by 7 bases and J by 3 bases, with 18 bases between the two germline ends.

The chain is built from TRBV9 and TRBJ2-6; TRBD2 might be the D (5 bases). The V gene lost 3 bases and the J gene lost 4 bases, with 11 bases spanning the gap. Per germline, CDR1 SGDLS and CDR2 YYNGEE. The length of the CDR3 is 15 residues. CDR3 sequence: CASSELVVGANVLTF. The CDR3 nucleotides are TGTGCCAGCAGCGAACTAGTGGTAGGGGCCAACGTCCTGACTTTC.

This chain connects TRBV28 to TRBJ1-5; D call uncertain. Germline V gene sequence: CDR1 MDHEN, CDR2 SYDVKM. The CDR3 has 12 residues. With 5 bases removed from V and 4 bases from J, the gap between germline ends came to 6 bases. CDR3 sequence: CASSAPNQPQHF. The CDR3 DNA sequence: TGTGCCAGCAGTGCCCCGAATCAGCCCCAGCATTTT. The full variable domain, in which reference TRBV28 and TRBJ1-5 provide the parts outside the CDR3, is DVKVTQSSRYLVKRTGEKVFLECVQDMDHENMFWYRQDPGLGLRLIYFSYDVKMKEKGDIPEGYSVSREKKERFSLILESASTNQTSMYLCASSAPNQPQHFGDGTRLSIL.

The V gene is TRBV11-2, the J gene TRBJ2-1; D is ambiguous. Trimming removed 3 bases at V and 10 bases at J, with 13 bases between. The CDR3 loop spans 13 amino acids. Germline V gene lookup returns CDR1 SGHAT and CDR2 FQNNGV. The CDR3 here is CASSFGNHGEQFF. CDR3 sequence (DNA): TGTGCCAGCAGCTTCGGCAATCACGGGGAGCAGTTCTTC.

This chain links TRBV5-6 with TRBJ2-1; TRBD1 or TRBD2 may be the D gene (5 bases each). V was pared by 2 bases and J by 8 bases, with 11 bases between. Germline loops: CDR1 SGHDT, CDR2 YYEEEE. This CDR3 has 13 residues. The CDR3: CASSFRDRYEQFF. The CDR3 DNA sequence: TGTGCCAGCAGCTTTCGGGACCGATATGAGCAGTTCTTC. Full variable domain (missing parts from reference TRBV5-6 and TRBJ2-1): DAGVTQSPTHLIKTRGQQVTLRCSPKSGHDTVSWYQQALGQGPQFIFQYYEEEERQRGNFPDRFSGHQFPNYSSELNVNALLLGDSALYLCASSFRDRYEQFFGPGTRLTVL.

The chain employs TRBV6-1 and TRBJ2-7, with 7 bases lining up with TRBD1. The CDR3 consists of 14 residues. In germline, CDR1 is MNHNS, CDR2 SASEGT. The junction had 14 bases not matched to a gene; V was cut back by 6 bases and J by 9 bases. The CDR3 DNA reads TGTGCCAGCAGCACGGGACAGACCCTACGAGGGCAGTACTTC. As protein: CASSTGQTLRGQYF.

The V call is TRBV5-1, the J call TRBJ1-2, with D perhaps TRBD1 (5 bases). The germline V and J ends were trimmed by 4 bases and 5 bases, with 15 bases remaining between them. The CDR3 has 14 amino acids. Germline V gives CDR1 SGHRS, CDR2 YFSETQ. CDR3 in amino acids: CASSQDPGRYGYTF. CDR3 sequence (DNA): TGCGCCAGCAGCCAGGATCCGGGGCGGTATGGCTACACCTTC.

This clone was detected only a few times. The same CDR3 also results from other DNA sequences found in this sample. This chain connects TRBV7-9 to TRBJ1-2; 7 bases are shared with TRBD1. CDR3 size: 13 residues. With 5 bases clipped from V and 2 bases from J, the junction kept 2 bases outside the gene matches. Germline assignment: CDR1 SEHNR and CDR2 FQNEAQ (reference sequence). The CDR3 nucleotides are TGTGCCAGCAGCCCGGACAGGAACTATGGCTACACCTTC. It yields the protein CASSPDRNYGYTF.

J is TRBJ2-7 and V is TRBV2; 8 nucleotides line up with TRBD1. The CDR3 runs to 17 residues. In germline, CDR1 is SNHLY, CDR2 FYNNEI. After removal of 3 bases from V and 4 bases from J, the junction contained 14 bases not matched to a gene. The CDR3 DNA is TGTGCCAGCAGTGATGTGACAGGGGTCGGACGATTATACGAGCAGTACTTC. It yields the protein CASSDVTGVGRLYEQYF.